This T cell receptor (beta chain) was obtained from a study of blood T cell repertoires in COVID-19. Looking at the study overall: Samples came from the United States, Italy and Spain, spanning acute and convalescent COVID-19. The analysed material was cDNA or gDNA that came from T cells, B-cell-depleted T cells, or PBMCs.

Produced via immunoSEQ multiplex PCR; TCRdb's table is partial and in-frame only. The data hold 150,000 to 200,000 clones, with around 80% observed a single time. The sequence came from a woman of 80 years or more with acute or convalescent COVID-19. Sequenced: peripheral blood.

CDR3 sequence reads: CASALSGPGAEQYF. CDR3 coding DNA: TGTGCCAGTGCCCTTAGCGGGCCGGGGGCAGAGCAGTACTTC. The J gene is TRBJ2-7, the V gene TRBV19; tentative D call: TRBD2 (7 bases). The CDR3 has 14 residues. Germline V gene lookup returns CDR1 LNHDA and CDR2 SQIVND (reference sequence). V lost 8 bases and J 7 bases, leaving 21 bases between the germline ends.